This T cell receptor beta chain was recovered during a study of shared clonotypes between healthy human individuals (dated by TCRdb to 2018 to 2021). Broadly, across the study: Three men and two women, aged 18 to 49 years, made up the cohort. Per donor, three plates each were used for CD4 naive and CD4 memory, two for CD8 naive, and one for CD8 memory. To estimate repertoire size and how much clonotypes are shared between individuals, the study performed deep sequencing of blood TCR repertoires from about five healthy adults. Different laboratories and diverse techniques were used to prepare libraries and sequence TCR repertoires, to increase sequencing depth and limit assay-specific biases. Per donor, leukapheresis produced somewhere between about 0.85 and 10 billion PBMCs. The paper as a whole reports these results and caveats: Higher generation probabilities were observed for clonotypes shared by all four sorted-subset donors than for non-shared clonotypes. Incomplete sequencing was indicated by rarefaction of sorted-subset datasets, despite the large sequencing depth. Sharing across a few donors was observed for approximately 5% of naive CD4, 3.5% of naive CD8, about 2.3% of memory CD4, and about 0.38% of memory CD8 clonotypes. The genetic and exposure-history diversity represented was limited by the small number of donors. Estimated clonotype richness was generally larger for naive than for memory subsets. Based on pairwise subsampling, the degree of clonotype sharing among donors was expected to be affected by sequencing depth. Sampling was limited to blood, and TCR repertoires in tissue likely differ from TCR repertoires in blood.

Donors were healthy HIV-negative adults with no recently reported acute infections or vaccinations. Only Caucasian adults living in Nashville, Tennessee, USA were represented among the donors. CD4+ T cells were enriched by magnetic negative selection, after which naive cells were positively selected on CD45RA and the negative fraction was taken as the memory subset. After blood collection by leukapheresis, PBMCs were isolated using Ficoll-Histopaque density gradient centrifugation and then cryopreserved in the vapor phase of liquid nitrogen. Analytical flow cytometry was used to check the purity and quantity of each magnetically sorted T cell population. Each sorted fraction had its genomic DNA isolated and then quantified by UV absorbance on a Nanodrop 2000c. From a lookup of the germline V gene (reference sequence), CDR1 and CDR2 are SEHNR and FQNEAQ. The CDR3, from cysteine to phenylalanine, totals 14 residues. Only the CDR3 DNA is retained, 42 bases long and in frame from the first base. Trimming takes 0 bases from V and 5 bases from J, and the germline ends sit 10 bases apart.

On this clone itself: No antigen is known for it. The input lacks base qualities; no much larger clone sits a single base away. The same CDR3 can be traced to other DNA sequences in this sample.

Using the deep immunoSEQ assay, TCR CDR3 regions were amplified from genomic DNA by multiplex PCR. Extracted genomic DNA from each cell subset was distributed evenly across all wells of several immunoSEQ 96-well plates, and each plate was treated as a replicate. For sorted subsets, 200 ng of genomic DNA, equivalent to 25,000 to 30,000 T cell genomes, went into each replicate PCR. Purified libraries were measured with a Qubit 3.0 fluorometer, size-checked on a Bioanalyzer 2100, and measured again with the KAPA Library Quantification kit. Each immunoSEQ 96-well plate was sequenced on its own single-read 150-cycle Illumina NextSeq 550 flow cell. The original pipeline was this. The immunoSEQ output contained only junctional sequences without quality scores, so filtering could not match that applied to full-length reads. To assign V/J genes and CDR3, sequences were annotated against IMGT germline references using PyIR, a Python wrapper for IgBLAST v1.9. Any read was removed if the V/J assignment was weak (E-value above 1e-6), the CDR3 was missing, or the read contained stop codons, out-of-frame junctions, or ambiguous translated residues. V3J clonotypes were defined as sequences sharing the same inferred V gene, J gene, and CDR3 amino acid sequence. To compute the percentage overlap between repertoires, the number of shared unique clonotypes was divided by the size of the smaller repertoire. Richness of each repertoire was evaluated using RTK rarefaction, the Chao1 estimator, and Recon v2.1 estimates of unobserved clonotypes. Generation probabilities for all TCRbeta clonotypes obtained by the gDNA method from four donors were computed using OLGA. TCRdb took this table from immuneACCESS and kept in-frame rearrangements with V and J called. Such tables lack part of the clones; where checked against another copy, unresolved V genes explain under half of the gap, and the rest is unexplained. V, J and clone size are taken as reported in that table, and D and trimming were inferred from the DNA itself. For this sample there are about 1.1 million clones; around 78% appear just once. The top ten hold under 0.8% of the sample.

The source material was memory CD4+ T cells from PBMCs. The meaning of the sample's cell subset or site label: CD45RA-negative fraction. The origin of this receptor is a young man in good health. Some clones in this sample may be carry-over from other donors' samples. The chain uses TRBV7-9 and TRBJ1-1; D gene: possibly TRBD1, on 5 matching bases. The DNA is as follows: TGTGCCAGCAGCTTAGCAGGGGAGGGTACTGAAGCTTTCTTT. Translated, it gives CASSLAGEGTEAFF.